This passage covers 31 T cell receptor beta chains from one sample sequenced in a study of CD8 T cells in Susac syndrome. Random hexamers were used to reverse transcribe an amount of roughly 0.45 to 1 ug RNA. TCRdb reprocessed the immunoSEQ multiplex PCR reads via MiXCR and lists one record per CDR3 protein. The sample lists 150,000 to 250,000 distinct CDR3 sequences; about 96% were seen once. The sequenced material came from CD4+ T cells from PBMCs. The source of these receptors is a human donor with multiple sclerosis.

The J gene is TRBJ2-3, the V gene TRBV29-1; D could derive from TRBD1 or TRBD2 (5 bases each). Germline loops: CDR1 SQVTM, CDR2 ANQGSEA. This CDR3 contains 15 residues. V lost 5 bases, J lost 2 bases, and 17 bases lay in between. The CDR3 here is CSVHPDGAITDTQYF. CDR3 bases: TGCAGCGTTCACCCGGACGGGGCGATCACAGATACGCAGTATTTT.

The rearrangement uses TRBV3-1 and TRBJ2-3; D is ambiguous. The CDR3 runs to 13 residues. Trimming stripped 4 bases from V and 0 bases from J, with 5 bases between. The germline gives CDR1 LGHDT, CDR2 YNNKEL (reference sequence). This CDR3 reads CASSRRSTDTQYF. Written as DNA, the CDR3 is TGTGCCAGCAGCCGCCGGAGCACAGATACGCAGTATTTT.

In the case of this clonotype: At one of its ends the junction is not consistent with the germline gene, which may arise from a read error. This chain links TRBV29-1 with TRBJ1-2; D remains ambiguous. This CDR3 is 11 amino acids long. Germline V gene sequence: CDR1 SQVTM, CDR2 ANQGSEA. As DNA, the CDR3 is TGCAGCGTTGGAGGTTCCCATGGTTACACCTTC. It translates to CSVGGSHGYTF.

V and J are TRBV2 and TRBJ1-2; 8 bases match TRBD1. With V trimmed by 4 bases and J by 4 bases, 11 bases remained unmatched. Germline V gives CDR1 SNHLY, CDR2 FYNNEI. This CDR3 contains 16 residues. This CDR3 reads CASSVGQGRNGYGYTF. The CDR3 nucleotides read TGTGCCAGCAGTGTTGGACAGGGTAGAAATGGCTATGGCTACACCTTC.

The CDR3, as DNA: TGTGCCACCAGTGGGAGACTAGCGGAGACCACAGATACGCAGTATTTT. It encodes CATSGRLAETTDTQYF. The J gene is TRBJ2-3, the V gene TRBV24-1; 9 bases fit TRBD2. The CDR3 extends over 16 amino acids. The J segment lost 2 bases and the V segment lost 5 bases, leaving 7 bases of the junction unmatched. CDR1 and CDR2 (germline): KGHDR, SFDVKD.

This chain links TRBV30 with TRBJ1-6, with D maybe TRBD1 (6 bases). V was cut by 1 base and J by 10 bases, with 14 bases left in between. The CDR3 totals 14 residues. CDR1 GTSNPN and CDR2 SVGIG come from the germline V gene (reference sequence). CDR3 protein: CAWSETLGASPLHF. The CDR3 DNA sequence: TGTGCCTGGAGTGAGACTCTGGGGGCCTCACCCCTCCACTTT.

The genes are TRBV4-1 and TRBJ1-5; D is unclear. CDR1 is MGHRA, CDR2 YSYEKL, per germline. V was pared by 2 bases and J by 0 bases, with 11 bases between. This CDR3 comprises 16 residues. CDR3 in amino acids: CASSQRGADSNQPQHF. For the CDR3, the DNA is TGCGCCAGCAGCCAACGAGGAGCCGATAGCAATCAGCCCCAGCATTTT.

The V call is TRBV30, the J call TRBJ2-3; 7 nucleotides agree with TRBD2. The germline V gene has CDR1 GTSNPN and CDR2 SVGIG (reference sequence). The junction had 7 bases not matched to a gene; V was cut back by 3 bases and J by 4 bases. The CDR3 extends over 14 amino acids. The CDR3, as DNA: TGTGCCTGGAGGTTTCGCAGCGGGGCAGATACGCAGTATTTT. Its translation is CAWRFRSGADTQYF.

V usage is TRBV19 and J usage is TRBJ1-1; D is possibly TRBD1 (5 bases). V was cut by 10 bases and J by 1 base, with 16 bases left in between. The CDR3 spans 14 residues. The germline gives CDR1 LNHDA, CDR2 SQIVND (reference sequence). Here the CDR3 DNA reads TGTGCCACCACAGTGGGGACGGCGAACACTGAAGCTTTCTTT. Protein: CATTVGTANTEAFF.

The V gene is TRBV7-9, the J gene TRBJ2-3, with 7 bases aligning to TRBD2. CDR3 length equals 15 residues. With V trimmed by 5 bases and J by 2 bases, 7 bases remained unmatched. CDR1 SEHNR and CDR2 FQNEAQ come from the germline V gene (reference sequence). CDR3 loop: CASSRPGGNTDTQYF. CDR3 nucleotides: TGTGCCAGCAGCCGTCCGGGGGGAAACACAGATACGCAGTATTTT.

This chain links TRBV6-2 or TRBV6-3 with TRBJ1-2; D is ambiguous. The germline V gene has CDR1 MNHEY and CDR2 SVGEGT. This CDR3 is built from 14 residues. V lost 6 bases and J lost 6, with 17 bases in between. Here the CDR3 reads CASRKPPESDGYTF. Written as DNA, the CDR3 is TGTGCCAGCAGAAAGCCTCCGGAATCAGATGGCTACACCTTC.

A few counts support this clonotype. The V call is TRBV4-2, the J call TRBJ2-7; the D gene could be TRBD1 or TRBD2 (5 bases each). V lost 4 bases and J 5 bases, leaving 15 bases between the germline ends. Germline V lookup: CDR1 LGHNA, CDR2 YNFKEQ. The length of the CDR3 is 14 residues. CDR3 protein: CASSPRTQGDEQYF. The DNA of the CDR3 is TGTGCCAGCAGCCCCCGGACTCAGGGCGACGAGCAGTACTTC.

This chain joins TRBV5-4 and TRBJ1-2; D is ambiguous. This CDR3 is 15 amino acids long. The germline gives CDR1 SGHNT, CDR2 YYREEE (reference sequence). Trimming took off 4 bases at V and 6 bases at J, with 19 bases between the two ends. The CDR3 DNA sequence: TGTGCCAGCAGCCCCGCCGTGACAAGTATAGATGGCTACACCTTC. Protein: CASSPAVTSIDGYTF.

V gene TRBV18 combines with J gene TRBJ1-5; weak D call: TRBD1 (6 bases). The CDR3 length is 16 residues. Looked up from germline, CDR1 is KGHSH and CDR2 is LQKENI. V gave up 3 bases and J gave up 0 bases, with 12 bases separating them. This CDR3 is CASSPAGAGSNQPQHF. In DNA form, the CDR3 reads TGTGCCAGCTCACCCGCAGGGGCTGGTAGCAATCAGCCCCAGCATTTT.

CDR3 region: CASTNRGGTDTQYF. CDR3 nucleotide sequence: TGTGCCAGTACCAATCGGGGGGGCACAGATACGCAGTATTTT. V and J are TRBV19 and TRBJ2-3; 7 nucleotides match TRBD2. Germline-derived CDR1 and CDR2 are LNHDA and SQIVND (reference sequence). There are 14 residues in the CDR3. With V trimmed by 7 bases and J by 1 base, 5 bases remained unmatched.

This chain uses TRBV6-6 with TRBJ2-7; D perhaps matches TRBD1 (5 bases). This CDR3 has 15 residues. Germline assignment: CDR1 MNHNY and CDR2 SVGAGI (reference sequence). Trimming took 5 bases from V and 6 from J, leaving 20 bases between them. CDR3: CASSTQGGPFAEQYF. DNA of the CDR3: TGTGCCAGCAGTACCCAGGGTGGGCCTTTCGCCGAGCAGTACTTC.

This chain joins TRBV20-1 and TRBJ2-5, with D maybe TRBD2 (7 bases). V gave up 6 bases and J gave up 5 bases, with 10 bases separating them. Germline values: CDR1 DFQATT, CDR2 SNEGSKA (reference sequence). The CDR3 is 11 residues long. The CDR3 DNA reads as TGCAGTGCCGAGGGGGGGGAGACCCAGTACTTC. Its protein is CSAEGGETQYF.

The gene calls are TRBV10-3 and TRBJ2-1; D is undetermined. V was clipped by 6 bases and J by 9 bases, with 9 bases between them. CDR1 is ENHRY, CDR2 SYGVKD, per germline. The CDR3 covers 11 residues. The chain's CDR3 is CAISASGEQFF. In DNA, the CDR3 is TGTGCCATCAGCGCTTCGGGTGAGCAGTTCTTC.

This rearrangement joins TRBV24-1 to TRBJ2-1; 11 bases agree with TRBD1. V dropped 3 bases and J dropped 5; count of bases not matched to a gene: 2. The CDR3 totals 15 residues. In germline, CDR1 is KGHDR, CDR2 SFDVKD. The CDR3 region is CATSDPGQGDNEQFF. For the CDR3, the DNA is TGTGCCACCAGTGATCCGGGACAGGGGGACAATGAGCAGTTCTTC.

The V gene is TRBV20-1, the J gene TRBJ2-3, with D uncertain. In germline, CDR1 is DFQATT, CDR2 SNEGSKA (reference sequence). This CDR3 region has 12 residues. V gave up 6 bases and J gave up 4 bases, with 11 bases separating them. CDR3 amino acids: CSATTRADTQYF. In nucleotides, the CDR3 is TGCAGTGCCACGACTCGCGCAGATACGCAGTATTTT.

The gene calls are TRBV30 and TRBJ2-2; 11 bases map to TRBD1. The ends lost 2 bases at V and 7 bases at J; junction bases unmatched: 6. CDR1 GTSNPN and CDR2 SVGIG come from the germline V gene (reference sequence). The CDR3 is 15 amino acids. This CDR3 is CAWSLGQGVFGELFF. CDR3 in DNA: TGTGCCTGGAGTTTGGGACAGGGGGTTTTCGGGGAGCTGTTTTTT.

V is TRBV5-7 and J is TRBJ2-7, with 12 bases matching TRBD2. TRBV5-7 is labeled an ORF, and its function is uncertain. V trimming: 3 bases; J trimming: 3 bases; junction bases outside the gene matches: 4. CDR3 size: 15 residues. CDR3 sequence reads: CASSSKTSGGYEQYF. The CDR3 DNA reads TGTGCCAGCAGCTCTAAGACTAGCGGGGGCTACGAGCAGTACTTC.

The chain is built from TRBV2 and TRBJ1-1, with D hard to call. CDR3 length equals 13 residues. Per the germline V gene, CDR1 is SNHLY and CDR2 is FYNNEI. V gave up 4 bases and J gave up 1 base, with 7 bases separating them. This CDR3 reads CASSGETNTEAFF. The CDR3 nucleotides read TGTGCCAGCAGTGGGGAGACGAACACTGAAGCTTTCTTT.

V is TRBV20-1 and J is TRBJ1-2; 9 nucleotides line up with TRBD1. This CDR3 contains 14 residues. Germline lookup yields CDR1 DFQATT and CDR2 SNEGSKA (reference sequence). With 0 bases clipped from V and 7 bases from J, the junction kept 6 bases outside the gene matches. The CDR3 spells CSARDSGTGSGYTF. Here the CDR3 DNA reads TGCAGTGCTAGAGATTCGGGGACAGGGAGTGGCTACACCTTC.

The chain recombines TRBV5-4 with TRBJ2-5; 8 bases agree with TRBD2. With 0 bases clipped from V and 4 bases from J, the junction kept 5 bases outside the gene matches. Germline V lookup: CDR1 SGHNT, CDR2 YYREEE (reference sequence). The CDR3 sequence is 15 residues long. The CDR3 DNA reads as TGTGCCAGCAGCTTGGTGGGAGCGGGAGCAGAGACCCAGTACTTC. Translating it yields CASSLVGAGAETQYF.

J is TRBJ2-4 and V is TRBV29-1, with 7 bases aligning to TRBD1. The CDR3 covers 13 residues. The V segment lost 5 bases and the J segment 4 bases; nucleotides outside the gene matches: 5. Per germline, CDR1 SQVTM and CDR2 ANQGSEA. CDR3: CSVPTGSKNIQYF. Here the CDR3 DNA reads TGCAGCGTTCCGACAGGGAGTAAAAACATTCAGTACTTC.

This clonotype occurred once. The chain uses TRBV7-8 and TRBJ2-7; D remains unclear. This CDR3 is built from 15 residues. CDR1 and CDR2 from the germline V gene are SGHVS and FQNEAQ. Between the trimmed V and J ends, which lost 7 bases and 4 bases, there was a span of 20 bases. In DNA, the CDR3 is TGTGCCAGCACCCAAAGGGCTAGGCGTGAATACGAGCAGTACTTC. Translation gives CASTQRARREYEQYF.

The V call is TRBV21-1, the J call TRBJ2-7. TRBV21-1 is tagged as a pseudogene. The CDR3 extends over 15 amino acids. The CDR3 spells CASSKAKGYPYEQYF. CDR3 nucleotide sequence: TGTGCCAGCAGCAAAGCTAAGGGATATCCGTACGAGCAGTACTTC.

This sequence joins TRBV20-1 and TRBJ1-4, with a weak D call TRBD1 (5 bases). V dropped 5 bases and J dropped 8 bases, with 15 bases sitting between them. This CDR3 is built from 13 residues. Germline assignment: CDR1 DFQATT and CDR2 SNEGSKA (reference sequence). The CDR3 spells CSAPGPGGEKLFF. In DNA form, the CDR3 reads TGCAGTGCTCCGGGCCCTGGGGGGGAAAAACTGTTTTTT.

The gene calls are TRBV20-1 and TRBJ2-2; no definite D call. CDR3 size: 15 residues. Germline values: CDR1 DFQATT, CDR2 SNEGSKA (reference sequence). V was shortened by 5 bases and J by 0 bases, with 13 bases between the two germline ends. CDR3 in DNA: TGCAGTGCTTCTTTCTGGGGTGCGAACACCGGGGAGCTGTTTTTT. It yields the protein CSASFWGANTGELFF.

V and J are TRBV30 and TRBJ1-1; no definite D call. The CDR3 has 13 amino acids. From germline, CDR1 is GTSNPN and CDR2 SVGIG (reference sequence). V lost 7 bases and J lost 0, with 12 bases in between. CDR3 DNA sequence: TGTGCCTTAGCAAGGCAGATGAACACTGAAGCTTTCTTT. This sequence encodes CALARQMNTEAFF.